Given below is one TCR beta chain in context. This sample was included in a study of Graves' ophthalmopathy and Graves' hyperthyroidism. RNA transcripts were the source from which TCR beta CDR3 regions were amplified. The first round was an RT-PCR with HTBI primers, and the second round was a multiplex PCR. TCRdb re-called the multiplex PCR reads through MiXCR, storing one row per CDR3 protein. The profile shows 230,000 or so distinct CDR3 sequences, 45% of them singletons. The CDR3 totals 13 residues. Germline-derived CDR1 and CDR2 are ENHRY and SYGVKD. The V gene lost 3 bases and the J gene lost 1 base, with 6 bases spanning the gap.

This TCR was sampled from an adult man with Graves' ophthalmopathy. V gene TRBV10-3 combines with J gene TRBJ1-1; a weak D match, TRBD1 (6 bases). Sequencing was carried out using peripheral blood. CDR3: CAISEGGNTEAFF. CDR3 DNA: TGTGCCATCAGTGAAGGGGGGAACACTGAAGCTTTCTTT.